Below are 8 T cell receptor beta chains sequenced from a single sample in a study of CD8 T cells in ankylosing spondylitis. These receptors' targets are unknown. Study-wide results and limits: A TCR beta motif made of 7 to 9 highly homologous variants seemed typical of ankylosing spondylitis blood.

TCRdb analysed the 5' RACE reads with MiXCR anew, one entry per CDR3 protein. The repertoire holds 400,000 or so distinct CDR3 sequences, with roughly a quarter as singletons. Sequenced material: blood, either unsorted or a sorted T cell fraction (not recorded which). The receptors were sampled from a male donor with ankylosing spondylitis.

The rearrangement joins TRBV4-1 to TRBJ2-1; TRBD2 matches 7 bases. V lost 1 base, J lost 4 bases, and 7 bases stayed unmatched. Germline lookup yields CDR1 MGHRA and CDR2 YSYEKL. The CDR3 runs 16 residues. CDR3: CASSQVGREMYNEQFF. DNA for the CDR3: TGCGCCAGCAGCCAAGTGGGGCGGGAGATGTACAATGAGCAGTTCTTC.

This clonotype was counted between two and nine times. This chain uses TRBV24-1 with TRBJ2-3; TRBD1 matches at 7 bases. The CDR3 extends over 16 amino acids. Unmatched junction bases numbered 2, after V lost 0 bases and J lost 0 bases. Germline loops: CDR1 KGHDR, CDR2 SFDVKD. CDR3 region: CATSDLLGQSTDTQYF. Written as DNA, the CDR3 is TGTGCCACCAGTGATTTGCTGGGACAGAGCACAGATACGCAGTATTTT.

This clonotype turned up a few times. CDR3 sequence reads: CASSLAGGRAQETQYF. The CDR3 DNA reads as TGTGCCAGCAGCTTGGCCGGCGGGAGGGCCCAAGAGACCCAGTACTTC. This sequence joins TRBV5-5 and TRBJ2-5; 9 bases map to TRBD2. The CDR3 has 16 amino acids. Germline V CDR1 and CDR2: SGHKS, YYEKEE (reference sequence). J lost 1 base, V lost 0 bases, and 4 bases had no gene match.

The chain recombines TRBV18 with TRBJ2-7, with D tentatively TRBD1 or TRBD2 (6 bases each). Germline V lookup: CDR1 KGHSH, CDR2 LQKENI. CDR3 size: 14 residues. The V and J ends lost 4 bases and 0 bases respectively, with 10 bases between them. This CDR3 reads CASSRGADSYEQYF. CDR3 DNA sequence: TGTGCCAGCTCACGGGGGGCAGACTCCTACGAGCAGTACTTC. Full variable domain (missing parts from reference TRBV18 and TRBJ2-7): NAGVMQNPRHLVRRRGQEARLRCSPMKGHSHVYWYRQLPEEGLKFMVYLQKENIIDESGMPKERFSAEFPKEGPSILRIQQVVRGDSAAYFCASSRGADSYEQYFGPGTRLTVT.

The V gene is TRBV5-1, the J gene TRBJ2-1; D uncertain. The CDR3 length is 17 residues. In germline, CDR1 is SGHRS, CDR2 YFSETQ. V was pared by 0 bases and J by 5 bases, with 18 bases between. CDR3 in DNA: TGCGCCAGCAGCTTGGCCAAGGTAGCCCTAAGCCACAATGAGCAGTTCTTC. Its translation is CASSLAKVALSHNEQFF.

The chain has TRBV7-7 and TRBJ2-1; D remains unclear. V lost 2 bases and J lost 7, with 18 bases in between. The germline V gene has CDR1 SSHAT and CDR2 FNYEAQ (reference sequence). This CDR3 is 16 amino acids long. The CDR3 nucleotides are TGTGCCAGCAGCTTAAATCCACTACACCCAATTAATGAGCAGTTCTTC. Its protein product is CASSLNPLHPINEQFF. Full variable domain (missing parts from reference TRBV7-7 and TRBJ2-1): GAGVSQSPRYKVTKRGQDVTLRCDPISSHATLYWYQQALGQGPEFLTYFNYEAQPDKSGLPSDRFSAERPEGSISTLTIQRTEQRDSAMYRCASSLNPLHPINEQFFGPGTRLTVL.

This clonotype showed up just a few times. The chain uses TRBV5-1 and TRBJ2-2; D gene uncertain. Trimming left V 4 bases short and J 2 bases short, with 12 bases between. Germline lookup yields CDR1 SGHRS and CDR2 YFSETQ. The CDR3 sequence is 15 residues long. CDR3 DNA: TGCGCCAGCAGCGAGGACGTCTTAAACACCGGGGAGCTGTTTTTT. This codes for CASSEDVLNTGELFF.

The sample holds a few counts of this clonotype. The chain is built from TRBV27 and TRBJ2-3; the D is unclear. Germline V gives CDR1 MNHEY, CDR2 SMNVEV (reference sequence). The CDR3 totals 14 residues. V lost 4 bases and J 2 bases, leaving 10 bases between the germline ends. The CDR3 nucleotides are TGTGCCAGCAGTTCCCCGTGGACCACAGATACGCAGTATTTT. Translated, it gives CASSSPWTTDTQYF.